These T cell receptor beta chains were read from a single sample in a study of control samples from healthy donors and cancer patients. Sequencing was performed with immunoSEQ multiplex PCR; in TCRdb, only in-frame clones are kept and a portion is missing. The table includes 90,000 to 100,000 clones, 88% detected once. The sequenced material came from blood. The receptors were gathered from an older woman in good health. Both conserved end residues are part of each CDR3. The D gene is left open where the match is weak. Size values are once, few and many counts, or a class for expanded clones, and some rows have none.

size,V,J,D,DNA,CDR3
NA,TRBV3-1/TRBV3-2,TRBJ2-1,TRBD2,TGTGCCAGCAGCCTTAGCGGGGGCCTCTCCTACAATGAGCAGTTCTTC,CASSLSGGLSYNEQFF
once,TRBV6-5,TRBJ1-1,TRBD1,TGTGCCAGCAGTCGACTAGGGACAGGGAGGACTGAAGCTTTCTTT,CASSRLGTGRTEAFF
NA,TRBV30,TRBJ1-1,TRBD1,TGTGCCCTAGGGACAGTGGACACTGAAGCTTTCTTT,CALGTVDTEAFF
NA,TRBV4-3,TRBJ1-6,NA,TGCGCCAGCAGCCAGCGACAGAATTCACCCCTCCACTTT,CASSQRQNSPLHF
NA,TRBV6-5,TRBJ1-1,NA,TGTGCCAGCATTCTGGGGGGATCCACTGAAGCTTTCTTT,CASILGGSTEAFF
NA,TRBV6-5,TRBJ1-1,NA,TGTGCCAGCACGAGTGGCAGGCTGAACACTGAAGCTTTCTTT,CASTSGRLNTEAFF
NA,TRBV5-4,TRBJ1-1,TRBD1,TGTGCCAGCTTCTATGACAGGGTGAACACTGAAGCTTTCTTT,CASFYDRVNTEAFF
NA,TRBV3-1/TRBV3-2,TRBJ1-2,NA,TGTGCCAGCAGCCCGGACCAATCGGGCTACACCTTC,CASSPDQSGYTF
NA,TRBV7-9,TRBJ2-5,NA,TGTGCCAGCAGCTTAGTTTCTGGGTTCCTAACCGAGACCCAGTACTTC,CASSLVSGFLTETQYF
NA,TRBV5-4,TRBJ2-7,NA,TGTGCCACCCCGGAGGGACTGGATTTACTAAAGTACTTC,CATPEGLDLLKYF
NA,TRBV24-1,TRBJ1-3,NA,TGTGCCACCAGTGATGGTCGGGCAAGGGACTCTGGAAACACCATATATTTT,CATSDGRARDSGNTIYF
NA,TRBV7-2,TRBJ2-1,NA,TGTGCCAGCAGCTTAAACCCCCTAGCAGTCTCCTACAATGAGCAGTTCTTC,CASSLNPLAVSYNEQFF
NA,TRBV6-5,TRBJ1-5,TRBD1,TGTGCCAGCAGGGGACAGGGGGCGAATCAGCCCCAGCATTTT,CASRGQGANQPQHF
few,TRBV5-4,TRBJ2-3,NA,TGTGCCAGCAGCTTGGACCTCACAGATACGCAGTATTTT,CASSLDLTDTQYF
NA,TRBV12-1,TRBJ2-1,NA,TGTGCCAGCAGCCGGCTGGGGTCGGGGCGGAGCTCCTACAATGAGCAGTTCTTC,CASSRLGSGRSSYNEQFF
NA,TRBV15,TRBJ1-5,TRBD1,TGTGCCACCAGCAGAGATCTTGACAGGGACAATCAGCCCCAGCATTTT,CATSRDLDRDNQPQHF
once,TRBV30,TRBJ1-5,NA,TGTGCCTGGAGTGTCGGAGGGGTCGGCCAGCCCCAGCATTTT,CAWSVGGVGQPQHF
NA,TRBV3-1/TRBV3-2,TRBJ2-3,NA,TGTGCCAGCAGCCCCCGACTAGATCCAGATACGCAGTATTTT,CASSPRLDPDTQYF
NA,TRBV6-5,TRBJ1-2,TRBD1,TGTGCCAGCAGTTACGGGACAGGCTTTTATGGCTACACCTTC,CASSYGTGFYGYTF
few,TRBV6-5,TRBJ1-5,NA,TGTGCCAGCGGACAGAGCAATCAGCCCCAGCATTTT,CASGQSNQPQHF
NA,TRBV3-1/TRBV3-2,TRBJ2-1,TRBD2,TGTGCCAGCAGCCAACCGCGGGGGGCCTACAATGAGCAGTTCTTC,CASSQPRGAYNEQFF
NA,TRBV15,TRBJ2-5,NA,TGTGCCACCAGCAGAGAAGGGCTACTACAAGAGACCCAGTACTTC,CATSREGLLQETQYF
NA,TRBV3-1/TRBV3-2,TRBJ1-4,NA,TGTGCCAGCAGCCAAGAAGGACCGCCGAATGAAAAACTGTTTTTT,CASSQEGPPNEKLFF
NA,TRBV27,TRBJ2-5,NA,TGTGCCAGCAGCCCCGGGCCCCGAGGGGAGACCCAGTACTTC,CASSPGPRGETQYF
once,TRBV2,TRBJ2-1,TRBD2,TGTGCCAGCAGTGGGGGAGCGGGAGGGCAAAGTGAGCAGTTCTTC,CASSGGAGGQSEQFF
NA,TRBV3-1/TRBV3-2,TRBJ1-5,NA,TGTGCCAGCAGCCAAGGTGATGCTCCTAGCAATCAGCCCCAGCATTTT,CASSQGDAPSNQPQHF
NA,TRBV19,TRBJ1-2,NA,TGTGCCAGTGCACAAGCAATTGGCTACACCTTC,CASAQAIGYTF
NA,TRBV11-3,TRBJ2-5,TRBD2,TGTGCCAGCAGCGCCTTCCCTAGCGGGGGTGGACAAGAGACCCAGTACTTC,CASSAFPSGGGQETQYF
NA,TRBV30,TRBJ1-1,TRBD1,TGTGCCTGGACCGCGGTAGGGGACAGACATAACACTGAAGCTTTCTTT,CAWTAVGDRHNTEAFF
NA,TRBV9,TRBJ1-3,NA,TGTGCCAGCAGCGTCACCGAAACAGGGAACGGAAACACCATATATTTT,CASSVTETGNGNTIYF
NA,TRBV7-8,TRBJ1-2,NA,TGTGCCAGCAGCTTAGCGGGGAGCGCGCCCTATGGCTACACCTTC,CASSLAGSAPYGYTF
NA,TRBV18,TRBJ1-5,TRBD1,TGTGCCAGCTCACCCGAACAGGGGGGCAATCAGCCCCAGCATTTT,CASSPEQGGNQPQHF
few,TRBV27,TRBJ1-5,NA,TGTGCCAGCAGCCCGCAACAGGGAGGCCAGCCCCAGCATTTT,CASSPQQGGQPQHF
few,TRBV19,TRBJ1-3,NA,TGTGCCAGTAGTATTTGGGCGCAGTCCTCTGGAAACACCATATATTTT,CASSIWAQSSGNTIYF
NA,TRBV19,TRBJ1-1,NA,TGTGCCAGTAGTATCGAGGACGGGGGTGAAGCTTTCTTT,CASSIEDGGEAFF
NA,TRBV6-1,TRBJ1-1,NA,TGTGCCAGCAGTGAAGGATGGGGTAGAAGGACTGAAGCTTTCTTT,CASSEGWGRRTEAFF
NA,TRBV21-1,TRBJ1-3,NA,TGTGCCAGCCCGCCGAGGGGAAACACCATATATTTT,CASPPRGNTIYF
NA,TRBV15,TRBJ1-4,NA,TGTGCCACCAGCAGAGTTGGGGACCGCGCAACTAATGAAAAACTGTTTTTT,CATSRVGDRATNEKLFF
NA,TRBV12-3/TRBV12-4,TRBJ1-1,TRBD1,TGTGCCAGCAGCTATGACAGGGTGGGGGGCTTT,CASSYDRVGGF
NA,TRBV27,TRBJ1-6,NA,TGTGCCAGCAGTTTATCAGCTAGCTCCTATAATTCACCCCTCCACTTT,CASSLSASSYNSPLHF
NA,TRBV4-1,TRBJ1-5,NA,TGCGCCAGCAGCCAAGAGGCAGCATTGGATCAGCCCCAGCATTTT,CASSQEAALDQPQHF
NA,TRBV18,TRBJ2-3,NA,TGTGCCAGCTCACCATTTCGCGCCTCCTACACAGATACGCAGTATTTT,CASSPFRASYTDTQYF
NA,TRBV27,TRBJ1-5,TRBD1,TGTGCCAGCAGTTTGGGTCAGGGGGCTGGAAAGCCCCAGCATTTT,CASSLGQGAGKPQHF
NA,TRBV5-8,TRBJ1-1,NA,TGTGCCAGCAGCCCGTCTGGAATTATGAACACTGAAGCTTTCTTT,CASSPSGIMNTEAFF
NA,TRBV6-5,TRBJ2-3,TRBD2,TGTGCCAGCAGTTACACGGGGGGGGGCACAGATACGCAGTATTTT,CASSYTGGGTDTQYF
few,TRBV6-5,TRBJ1-1,NA,TGTGCCAGCAGTAAGAACACTGAAGCTTTCTTT,CASSKNTEAFF
once,TRBV4-3,TRBJ2-2,NA,TGCGCCAGCAGCCAGCAAGCGGAATCGAACACCGGGGAGCTGTTTTTT,CASSQQAESNTGELFF
NA,TRBV5-1,TRBJ2-1,NA,TGCGCCAGCAGCTCCGCCACGAGTTTAGGGATGAGTGAGCAGTTCTTC,CASSSATSLGMSEQFF
NA,TRBV4-1,TRBJ2-7,TRBD2,TGCGCCAGCAGCCAGACTAGCGGGAGCAACGAGCAGTACTTC,CASSQTSGSNEQYF